These 30 T cell receptor beta chains originate from one sample sequenced in a study of beta chain features in type 1 diabetes. General observations from the study: In all four CD4+ subsets, TCRB CDR3 length was significantly, moderately reduced in type 1 diabetes.

Their cognate antigens are unknown. TCRB transcripts that were expressed got sequenced, as all of the isolated RNA had been reverse transcribed. Generated by immunoSEQ multiplex PCR, the TCRdb table keeps only in-frame clones and is missing some. The top ten clones hold approximately 0.02% of a sample with 200,000 to 250,000 clones, approximately 14% of them seen once. Material: naive CD4+ T cells from blood. Receptors were obtained from a young man with type 1 diabetes.

This rearrangement joins TRBV6-1 to TRBJ1-2, with D unresolved. V was clipped by 7 bases and J by 0 bases, with 12 bases between them. The length of the CDR3 is 14 residues. CDR1 MNHNS and CDR2 SASEGT come from the germline V gene. CDR3: CASTPATSNYGYTF. The CDR3, as DNA: TGTGCCAGCACCCCGGCGACATCTAACTATGGCTACACCTTC.

This chain links TRBV27 with TRBJ1-2; the match to TRBD1 covers 7 bases. V lost 10 bases, J lost 4 bases, and 9 bases stayed unmatched. The CDR3 contains 13 residues. Germline CDR1 is MNHEY and CDR2 is SMNVEV (reference sequence). CDR3: CATSRGPSYGYTF. CDR3 DNA sequence: TGTGCCACCTCGAGGGGGCCAAGCTATGGCTACACCTTC.

This clone has more than one count but fewer than ten. The genes are TRBV6-1 and TRBJ2-7, with 9 nucleotides matching TRBD2. Per germline, CDR1 MNHNS and CDR2 SASEGT. This CDR3 has 17 residues. J was trimmed by 5 bases and V by 3 bases; bases with no gene match: 14. The CDR3 is CASSEWGSGSQKHEQYF. The CDR3 DNA reads TGTGCCAGCAGTGAGTGGGGTAGCGGGAGCCAGAAGCACGAGCAGTACTTC.

This clone appeared a single time. The V and J genes are TRBV6-5 and TRBJ2-2; D gene ambiguous. V lost 2 bases and J lost 6, with 7 bases in between. Germline CDR1 MNHEY, CDR2 SVGAGI. The CDR3 is 13 amino acids. The CDR3 loop is CASSYRRAGELFF. The CDR3 nucleotides are TGTGCCAGCAGTTACCGTAGAGCCGGGGAGCTGTTTTTT.

This chain links TRBV4-1 with TRBJ1-6; D gene uncertain. Germline V gene data show CDR1 as MGHRA and CDR2 as YSYEKL. This CDR3 spans 18 amino acids. V was cut by 1 base and J by 0 bases, with 13 bases left in between. The CDR3 DNA reads TGCGCCAGCAGCCAAGTCCCGGGTGGAAACTCCTATAATTCACCCCTCCACTTT. Translating it yields CASSQVPGGNSYNSPLHF.

The chain combines TRBV5-1 with TRBJ2-7, with 10 bases that match TRBD1. CDR1 and CDR2 from the germline V gene are SGHRS and YFSETQ. This CDR3 has 14 residues. With 3 bases clipped from V and 5 bases from J, the junction kept 5 bases outside the gene matches. The CDR3 DNA is TGCGCCAGCAGCTGGGGGACAGGGGAGAACGAGCAGTACTTC. It codes for CASSWGTGENEQYF.

The V gene is TRBV18, the J gene TRBJ2-3, with TRBD1 as a possible D gene (6 bases). CDR1 and CDR2 from the germline V gene are KGHSH and LQKENI. The CDR3 consists of 13 residues. V lost 5 bases to trimming and J lost 5 bases, with 11 bases between them. CDR3 region: CASSTGLGDTQYF. The CDR3 DNA reads TGTGCCAGCTCAACAGGGTTGGGAGATACGCAGTATTTT.

V is TRBV5-4 and J is TRBJ2-1, with a weak D call TRBD2 (6 bases). Germline CDR1 SGHNT, CDR2 YYREEE (reference sequence). Trimming stripped 9 bases from V and 5 bases from J, with 15 bases between. The length of the CDR3 is 13 residues. CDR3 coding DNA: TGTGCCATCGGGGGAGGCCCTCACAATGAGCAGTTCTTC. Encoded protein: CAIGGGPHNEQFF.

The chain carries TRBV2 and TRBJ2-6, with no clear D. In germline, CDR1 is SNHLY, CDR2 FYNNEI. CDR3 length equals 14 residues. V lost 8 bases and J 4 bases, leaving 12 bases between the germline ends. The CDR3 nucleotides read TGTGCCAGCTATCAGCAGGCCGGGGCCAACGTCCTGACTTTC. Its translation: CASYQQAGANVLTF. Complete variable domain (other parts from reference TRBV2 and TRBJ2-6): EPEVTQTPSHQVTQMGQEVILRCVPISNHLYFYWYRQILGQKVEFLVSFYNNEISEKSEIFDDQFSVERPDGSNFTLKIRSTKLEDSAMYFCASYQQAGANVLTFGAGSRLTVL.

J is TRBJ2-7 and V is TRBV11-2, with D perhaps TRBD1 (5 bases). CDR3 length equals 12 residues. The ends were cut back, 6 bases at V and 5 bases at J, with 11 bases in the middle. CDR1 is SGHAT, CDR2 FQNNGV, per germline. The CDR3 loop is CASSAGFNEQYF. The CDR3 DNA reads as TGTGCCAGCAGTGCAGGGTTCAACGAGCAGTACTTC.

The chain recombines TRBV29-1 with TRBJ1-2, with 12 bases aligning to TRBD1. Germline CDR1 reads SQVTM; CDR2 reads ANQGSEA. This CDR3 comprises 14 residues. CDR3 DNA: TGCAACTACGGGACAGGGGGCGTTGGCTATGGCTACACCTTC. Translation gives CNYGTGGVGYGYTF. The complete variable domain, with remaining parts taken from reference TRBV29-1 and TRBJ1-2, reads SAVISQKPSRDICQRGTSLTIQCQVDSQVTMMFWYRQQPGQSLTLIATANQGSEATYESGFVIDKFPISRPNLTFSTLTVSNMSPEDSSIYLCNYGTGGVGYGYTFGSGTRLTVV.

This clone was observed a handful of times. The J gene is TRBJ2-7, the V gene TRBV28; D possibly corresponds to TRBD1 (6 bases). Trimming took 4 bases from V and 0 from J, leaving 13 bases between them. The V gene's germline CDR1 is MDHEN and CDR2 SYDVKM. The CDR3 is 15 residues long. The CDR3 reads CASSSPTGNSYEQYF. CDR3 bases: TGTGCCAGCAGTTCACCTACAGGGAACTCCTACGAGCAGTACTTC.

The chain carries TRBV5-1 and TRBJ2-7; TRBD1 matches at 8 bases. The V and J ends lost 0 bases and 2 bases, in that order; junction bases with no gene match: 1. The CDR3 loop spans 14 amino acids. Germline-derived CDR1 and CDR2 are SGHRS and YFSETQ. The CDR3 here is CASSLGTGPYEQYF. DNA of the CDR3: TGCGCCAGCAGCTTGGGGACAGGGCCCTACGAGCAGTACTTC. The variable domain in full, completed from reference TRBV5-1 and TRBJ2-7, reads KAGVTQTPRYLIKTRGQQVTLSCSPISGHRSVSWYQQTPGQGLQFLFEYFSETQRNKGNFPGRFSGRQFSNSRSEMNVSTLELGDSALYLCASSLGTGPYEQYFGPGTRLTVT.

CDR3 coding DNA: TGTGCCAGCAGCTTAACAGATGTCTATGGCTACACCTTC. Translation gives CASSLTDVYGYTF. The chain joins TRBV7-9 to TRBJ1-2; D unresolved. Per germline, CDR1 SEHNR and CDR2 FQNEAQ (reference sequence). Trimming removed 2 bases at V and 4 bases at J, with 8 bases between. CDR3 size: 13 residues.

This chain links TRBV5-1 with TRBJ2-7; perhaps TRBD2 as D (5 bases). The CDR3 covers 15 residues. The V gene's germline CDR1 is SGHRS and CDR2 YFSETQ. V dropped 4 bases and J dropped 0 bases, with 14 bases sitting between them. The CDR3 sequence is CASSPGDESSYEQYF. DNA of the CDR3: TGCGCCAGCAGCCCCGGGGATGAGAGCTCCTACGAGCAGTACTTC. Using reference TRBV5-1 and TRBJ2-7 for the parts outside the CDR3, the full variable domain is KAGVTQTPRYLIKTRGQQVTLSCSPISGHRSVSWYQQTPGQGLQFLFEYFSETQRNKGNFPGRFSGRQFSNSRSEMNVSTLELGDSALYLCASSPGDESSYEQYFGPGTRLTVT.

This chain links TRBV5-1 with TRBJ2-3; 10 bases agree with TRBD2. The junction had 14 bases not matched to a gene; V was cut back by 4 bases and J by 6 bases. The length of the CDR3 is 17 residues. In germline, CDR1 is SGHRS, CDR2 YFSETQ. CDR3 loop: CASSRRAGGQISDTQYF. CDR3 sequence (DNA): TGCGCCAGCAGCAGAAGAGCGGGGGGGCAAATTAGTGATACGCAGTATTTT.

The chain carries TRBV11-2 and TRBJ2-3, with TRBD1 as a possible D gene (6 bases). The germline V gene encodes CDR1 SGHAT and CDR2 FQNNGV. CDR3 size: 14 residues. With 8 bases removed from V and 2 bases from J, the gap between germline ends came to 14 bases. The CDR3 region has the DNA TGTGCCAGCTGCCTACGGGACAACACAGATACGCAGTATTTT. Residues: CASCLRDNTDTQYF.

V and J are TRBV4-2 and TRBJ1-3, with 7 bases aligning to TRBD1. Germline-derived CDR1 and CDR2 are LGHNA and YNFKEQ. The length of the CDR3 is 15 residues. Trimming at V came to 4 bases and at J to 4 bases, leaving 7 bases not matched to a gene. CDR3 residues: CASSPRDRGGNTIYF. The CDR3, as DNA: TGTGCCAGCAGCCCACGGGACAGAGGAGGAAACACCATATATTTT.

This clone was observed a few times. V usage is TRBV14 and J usage is TRBJ2-7, with TRBD2 identical over 8 bases. Losses at the gene ends were 4 bases for V and 6 bases for J; bases not matched to a gene: 5. Germline CDR1 and CDR2: SGHDN and FVKESK. The CDR3 is made up of 13 amino acids. CDR3 loop: CASSPAGGSEQYF. As DNA, the CDR3 is TGTGCCAGCAGCCCGGCGGGAGGAAGCGAGCAGTACTTC.

The chain employs TRBV6-5 and TRBJ2-5; 13 nucleotides line up with TRBD2. Germline CDR1 and CDR2: MNHEY and SVGAGI. The junction had 2 bases not matched to a gene; V was cut back by 2 bases and J by 2 bases. This CDR3 contains 16 residues. CDR3 loop: CASSYGGLAGQETQYF. CDR3 nucleotide sequence: TGTGCCAGCAGTTACGGGGGACTAGCGGGGCAAGAGACCCAGTACTTC.

This clone turned up a few times. CDR3 residues: CASTLPGTSGRVYNEQFF. The CDR3 DNA is TGTGCCAGCACACTCCCCGGGACTAGCGGAAGGGTTTACAATGAGCAGTTCTTC. The V gene is TRBV27, the J gene TRBJ2-1, with 11 bases identical to TRBD2. CDR3 length: 18 amino acids. Germline CDR1 is MNHEY and CDR2 is SMNVEV (reference sequence). The junction had 15 bases not matched to a gene; V was cut back by 7 bases and J by 4 bases.

This clone was found a few times. The rearrangement joins TRBV5-1 to TRBJ2-5; D may be TRBD1 (6 bases). The CDR3 contains 15 residues. CDR1 and CDR2 from the germline V gene are SGHRS and YFSETQ. The V and J ends lost 4 bases and 5 bases respectively, with 18 bases between them. DNA of the CDR3: TGCGCCAGCAGCGGATCAACCGACAGGCCGGAGACCCAGTACTTC. Translating gives CASSGSTDRPETQYF. Full variable domain (missing parts from reference TRBV5-1 and TRBJ2-5): KAGVTQTPRYLIKTRGQQVTLSCSPISGHRSVSWYQQTPGQGLQFLFEYFSETQRNKGNFPGRFSGRQFSNSRSEMNVSTLELGDSALYLCASSGSTDRPETQYFGPGTRLLVL.

This clone has only a few counts. V gene TRBV5-1 combines with J gene TRBJ1-2; D is uncertain. Germline CDR1 and CDR2: SGHRS and YFSETQ. The CDR3 covers 14 residues. V was cut by 0 bases and J by 8 bases, with 14 bases left in between. The CDR3 reads CASSLDTAYLGYTF. The CDR3 nucleotides are TGCGCCAGCAGCTTGGATACTGCCTATCTAGGCTACACCTTC. Full variable domain (rest looked up from reference TRBV5-1 and TRBJ1-2): KAGVTQTPRYLIKTRGQQVTLSCSPISGHRSVSWYQQTPGQGLQFLFEYFSETQRNKGNFPGRFSGRQFSNSRSEMNVSTLELGDSALYLCASSLDTAYLGYTFGSGTRLTVV.

This clone was counted between two and nine times. The chain carries TRBV29-1 and TRBJ2-5, with 10 nucleotides matching TRBD2. Germline loops: CDR1 SQVTM, CDR2 ANQGSEA. CDR3 length: 16 residues. After removal of 4 bases from V and 5 bases from J, the junction contained 13 bases not matched to a gene. Written as DNA, the CDR3 is TGCAGCGTTGGTACCCTAGCGGGAGCCCGTGGGGAGACCCAGTACTTC. Residues: CSVGTLAGARGETQYF.

This clone was observed a few times. The chain is built from TRBV14 and TRBJ1-1, with 7 bases identical to TRBD1. V lost 3 bases, J lost 2 bases, and 6 bases stayed unmatched. Germline V lookup: CDR1 SGHDN, CDR2 FVKESK. The CDR3 totals 15 residues. For the CDR3, the DNA is TGTGCCAGCAGCCATCCGACAGGGCGAAACACTGAAGCTTTCTTT. It encodes CASSHPTGRNTEAFF.

The rearrangement links TRBV4-2 to TRBJ1-1; 8 nucleotides line up with TRBD1. J lost 0 bases, V lost 8 bases, and 8 bases had no gene match. Germline V gene lookup returns CDR1 LGHNA and CDR2 YNFKEQ. The CDR3 sequence is 15 residues long. The CDR3 sequence: CASVSGGALNTEAFF. For the CDR3, the DNA is TGTGCCAGCGTCTCAGGGGGCGCCTTGAACACTGAAGCTTTCTTT.

This clone was detected a few times. The V and J genes are TRBV29-1 and TRBJ2-5; the match to TRBD2 covers 7 bases. After removal of 7 bases from V and 1 base from J, the junction contained 9 bases not matched to a gene. Germline values: CDR1 SQVTM, CDR2 ANQGSEA. CDR3 length: 14 amino acids. The CDR3 sequence: CSGLSGGTQETQYF. Written as DNA, the CDR3 is TGCAGCGGCCTCTCCGGGGGGACCCAAGAGACCCAGTACTTC.

The chain employs TRBV5-1 and TRBJ1-1; 8 bases agree with TRBD1. Germline V gene lookup returns CDR1 SGHRS and CDR2 YFSETQ. The CDR3 runs 13 residues. V dropped 3 bases and J dropped 4; count of bases not matched to a gene: 2. CDR3 in amino acids: CASSSGQATEAFF. The DNA of the CDR3 is TGCGCCAGCAGCTCGGGACAGGCCACTGAAGCTTTCTTT.

This clone turned up a few times. The chain is built from TRBV27 and TRBJ1-1; D is unclear. Germline CDR1 MNHEY, CDR2 SMNVEV (reference sequence). The CDR3 is made up of 15 amino acids. Deletions cut 4 bases from V and 5 bases from J, with 17 bases between. The CDR3 loop is CASSSTNGVGTEAFF. The CDR3 region has the DNA TGTGCCAGCAGTTCCACCAACGGGGTAGGGACTGAAGCTTTCTTT.

This clone was picked up a small number of times. The rearrangement joins TRBV4-2 to TRBJ2-5; no firm D call. The J call could be wrong; TRBJ2-7 is a better fit for the DNA end. The germline V gene has CDR1 LGHNA and CDR2 YNFKEQ. This CDR3 region has 14 residues. The CDR3 sequence is CASSQDLSIYEQYF. In DNA, the CDR3 is TGTGCCAGCAGCCAAGATCTGTCTATTTACGAGCAGTACTTC.